The 22 T cell receptor beta chains below all came from one sample that was sequenced in a study of blood T cell repertoires in COVID-19. Clones were read by immunoSEQ multiplex PCR, and TCRdb kept only the in-frame ones, dropping some. The sample shows 150,000 to 200,000 clones, approximately 89% of them seen only once. Sequences were obtained from PBMCs or T cells enriched from blood (not recorded which). Receptors originate from a woman aged 18 to 35 who had recovered from COVID-19.

The chain employs TRBV9 and TRBJ2-1, with 13 bases that match TRBD2. CDR1 and CDR2 from the germline V gene are SGDLS and YYNGEE. J gave up 9 bases and V 4 bases, and 4 bases lay outside the gene matches. The CDR3 length is 14 residues. DNA for the CDR3: TGTGCCAGCAGCTCTAGACTAGCGGGAGGTGAGCAGTTCTTC. Encoded protein: CASSSRLAGGEQFF.

The chain uses TRBV27 and TRBJ2-1; the match to TRBD1 covers 9 bases. CDR1 is MNHEY, CDR2 SMNVEV, per germline (reference sequence). V gave up 5 bases and J gave up 10 bases; unmatched junction bases: 12. This CDR3 spans 15 amino acids. The CDR3 nucleotides are TGTGCCAGCAGTGCCTACAGGGGGCGCGTCCGGGAGCAGTTCTTC. It yields the protein CASSAYRGRVREQFF.

This rearrangement joins TRBV7-9 to TRBJ2-3; a possible D gene is TRBD1 (5 bases). The germline V gene encodes CDR1 SEHNR and CDR2 FQNEAQ (reference sequence). The CDR3 runs to 14 residues. The V gene lost 4 bases and the J gene lost 2 bases, with 10 bases spanning the gap. CDR3: CASSSPTDTDTQYF. Here the CDR3 DNA reads TGTGCCAGCAGCTCCCCGACAGACACAGATACGCAGTATTTT.

This chain uses TRBV6-5 with TRBJ2-7; 10 positions agree with TRBD1. The germline gives CDR1 MNHEY, CDR2 SVGAGI. The length of the CDR3 is 14 residues. Trimming cost V 7 bases and J 5 bases; bases outside gene matches: 8. Written as DNA, the CDR3 is TGTGCCAGCAACCGGGACAGGGGATTCGACGAGCAGTACTTC. This encodes CASNRDRGFDEQYF.

This clone was counted a few times. The J gene is TRBJ2-2, the V gene TRBV3-1 (or the pseudogene TRBV3-2), with D hard to call. Germline-derived CDR1 and CDR2 are LGHDT and YNNKEL (reference sequence). This CDR3 comprises 13 residues. V was shortened by 6 bases and J by 7 bases, with 12 bases between the two germline ends. For the CDR3, the DNA is TGTGCCAGCAGGCTCGTCGGTGGCGGGGAGCTGTTTTTT. The encoded protein is CASRLVGGGELFF.

The chain carries TRBV6-5 and TRBJ1-6; the match to TRBD1 covers 7 bases. The CDR3 runs to 15 residues. Trimming removed 6 bases from V and 5 bases from J; junction bases left unmatched: 7. Germline CDR1 is MNHEY and CDR2 is SVGAGI. CDR3 protein: CASRTGNFDNSPLHF. The CDR3 DNA reads as TGTGCCAGCAGGACAGGGAATTTTGATAATTCACCCCTCCACTTT.

The genes are TRBV4-2 and TRBJ2-3, with D unclear. The V gene's germline CDR1 is LGHNA and CDR2 YNFKEQ. The V end lost 2 bases, the J end lost 10 bases, and 10 bases lay between the germline ends. This CDR3 has 12 residues. CDR3 protein: CASSQSGFPQYF. The CDR3 DNA follows: TGTGCCAGCAGCCAATCTGGCTTCCCGCAGTATTTT.

This clone occurred once. The gene calls are TRBV10-3 and TRBJ2-5; D gene ambiguous. CDR3 length: 13 residues. Per germline, CDR1 ENHRY and CDR2 SYGVKD. The V end was cut by 1 base, the J end by 1 base, with 4 bases between. As DNA, the CDR3 is TGTGCCATCAGTGAGTGGAGCCAAGAGACCCAGTACTTC. Its protein product is CAISEWSQETQYF.

The gene calls are TRBV2 and TRBJ2-1; 9 bases are a match to TRBD2. V was clipped by 6 bases and J by 1 base; unmatched bases: 10. The CDR3 has 17 amino acids. Germline V lookup: CDR1 SNHLY, CDR2 FYNNEI. The DNA for the CDR3 is TGTGCCAGCAGGACCGGGGTAGCGGGGGTTTCCTACAATGAGCAGTTCTTC. Amino acid sequence: CASRTGVAGVSYNEQFF.

This clone appeared a single time. This chain connects TRBV27 to TRBJ2-7; the match to TRBD1 covers 7 bases. Looked up from germline, CDR1 is MNHEY and CDR2 is SMNVEV (reference sequence). This CDR3 spans 14 amino acids. J lost 3 bases, V lost 3 bases, and 5 bases had no gene match. The CDR3 sequence: CASSFRDSLYEQYF. The CDR3 region has the DNA TGTGCCAGCAGTTTCCGGGACAGCCTCTACGAGCAGTACTTC.

The genes are TRBV27 and TRBJ1-3, with D possibly matching TRBD1 (5 bases). The germline V gene has CDR1 MNHEY and CDR2 SMNVEV (reference sequence). Trimming removed 6 bases from V and 4 bases from J, with 16 bases in between. The length of the CDR3 is 15 residues. This CDR3 is CASSLTGLGGNTIYF. The CDR3 DNA sequence: TGTGCCAGCAGCCTAACAGGTTTGGGAGGAAACACCATATATTTT.

J is TRBJ1-2 and V is TRBV3-1 (or the pseudogene TRBV3-2), with D maybe TRBD1 (5 bases). The CDR3 contains 16 residues. V lost 0 bases and J lost 8, with 19 bases in between. From germline, CDR1 is LGHDT and CDR2 YNNKEL (reference sequence). The CDR3 reads CASSQDNRGGRSGYTF. As DNA, the CDR3 is TGTGCCAGCAGCCAAGATAATAGGGGTGGCCGCTCCGGCTACACCTTC.

This sequence joins TRBV7-8 and TRBJ1-2; a possible D gene is TRBD1 (5 bases). V lost 5 bases and J lost 4, with 14 bases in between. The CDR3 is 14 amino acids. The germline V gene has CDR1 SGHVS and CDR2 FQNEAQ. CDR3 amino acids: CASSAATGAYGYTF. The CDR3 nucleotides are TGTGCCAGCAGCGCCGCCACAGGAGCCTATGGCTACACCTTC.

The chain uses TRBV20-1 and TRBJ1-3, with D uncertain. The CDR3 has 11 amino acids. Germline CDR1 and CDR2: DFQATT and SNEGSKA (reference sequence). Trimming cost V 6 bases and J 4 bases, with 7 bases left between them. The CDR3 region has the DNA TGCAGTGCGCCGACAGGAAACACCATATATTTT. Its translation: CSAPTGNTIYF.

The chain carries TRBV5-6 and TRBJ2-1; D possibly corresponds to TRBD2 (5 bases). In germline, CDR1 is SGHDT, CDR2 YYEEEE. Trimming pared 2 bases from V and 4 bases from J, leaving 10 bases between. The CDR3 loop spans 14 amino acids. The CDR3 DNA reads as TGTGCCAGCAGCTTCACGGGGTGGTACAATGAGCAGTTCTTC. This codes for CASSFTGWYNEQFF.

V usage is TRBV7-6 and J usage is TRBJ2-1; weak D call: TRBD2 (5 bases). Trimming took 5 bases from V and 5 from J, leaving 19 bases between them. The CDR3 has 16 amino acids. The germline gives CDR1 SGHVS, CDR2 FNYEAQ. In DNA, the CDR3 is TGTGCCAGCAGCCTGGGAGTAGCAGGAATACACAATGAGCAGTTCTTC. It yields the protein CASSLGVAGIHNEQFF.

This chain uses TRBV28 with TRBJ2-2, with a tentative D call TRBD1 (5 bases). Trimming stripped 4 bases from V and 2 bases from J, with 11 bases between. The CDR3 loop spans 15 amino acids. Germline CDR1 reads MDHEN; CDR2 reads SYDVKM. This CDR3 reads CASSYLDRNTGELFF. CDR3 bases: TGTGCCAGCAGTTACCTTGACAGAAACACCGGGGAGCTGTTTTTT.

The chain employs TRBV30 and TRBJ2-7, with TRBD1 matching over 7 bases. The V gene end was trimmed by 2 bases and the J gene end by 5 bases; junction bases not matched to a gene: 6. In germline, CDR1 is GTSNPN, CDR2 SVGIG (reference sequence). CDR3 length: 13 amino acids. CDR3 sequence reads: CAWSTTGFDEQYF. CDR3 nucleotides: TGTGCCTGGAGTACGACAGGGTTCGACGAGCAGTACTTC.

The V and J genes are TRBV4-1 and TRBJ2-3; 9 bases line up with TRBD2. J lost 6 bases, V lost 6 bases, and 10 bases had no gene match. The CDR3 runs 15 residues. Germline-derived CDR1 and CDR2 are MGHRA and YSYEKL. The CDR3 loop is CASSPIAGDFDTQYF. As DNA, the CDR3 is TGCGCCAGCAGTCCCATAGCGGGAGATTTTGATACGCAGTATTTT.

The chain employs TRBV28 and TRBJ1-6; TRBD1 matches 8 bases. The CDR3 is made up of 16 amino acids. Per germline, CDR1 MDHEN and CDR2 SYDVKM. J lost 9 bases, V lost 5 bases, and 12 bases had no gene match. The CDR3 DNA follows: TGTGCCAGCAGTACCAAAGACAGGGGTCTTGCTTCACCCCTCCACTTT. It encodes CASSTKDRGLASPLHF.

This rearrangement joins TRBV7-9 to TRBJ1-4, with D uncertain. The CDR3 has 13 amino acids. Deletions cut 8 bases from V and 8 bases from J, with 15 bases between. The germline CDR1 and CDR2 sequences are SEHNR and FQNEAQ (reference sequence). The CDR3 reads CASAAPVIEKLFF. CDR3 DNA: TGTGCCAGCGCCGCCCCGGTAATCGAAAAACTGTTTTTT.

This chain connects TRBV27 to TRBJ2-3; TRBD1 might be the D (5 bases). The CDR3 runs 16 residues. Deletions cut 4 bases from V and 5 bases from J, with 19 bases between. Germline V lookup: CDR1 MNHEY, CDR2 SMNVEV (reference sequence). The CDR3 loop reads CASSSLDSLVKDTQYF. CDR3 in DNA: TGTGCCAGCAGTTCCCTTGACAGTCTCGTGAAAGATACGCAGTATTTT.